This record covers a single T cell receptor beta chain. Its antigen remains unknown. The data were taken from a study of response to subunit inactivated influenza vaccine. Study-wide results and limits: There was a suggestion from the authors that each seasonal influenza vaccination recruits few new T cells.

TCRdb reprocessed the RT-PCR reads with MiXCR, giving one entry per CDR3 protein. Here the sample spans 550,000 to 800,000 distinct CDR3 sequences, more than 11% being singletons. Sequenced here: PBMCs from blood, sampled 14 to 15 days before vaccination. The TCR originated in a man aged 50 to 60 who received an inactivated influenza vaccine.

The DNA for the CDR3 is TGTGCCAGCAGTCAGGTTGGCAATTCACCCCTCCACTTT. The encoded protein is CASSQVGNSPLHF. The chain combines TRBV4-2 with TRBJ1-6; D not certain. The germline V gene encodes CDR1 LGHNA and CDR2 YNFKEQ. Deletions cut 6 bases from V and 7 bases from J, with 10 bases between. The CDR3 loop spans 13 amino acids.